This T cell receptor (beta chain) was sequenced for a study of blood T cell repertoires in COVID-19. Allocation to cohorts depended on clinical history reported by the participants. CDR1 LNHNV and CDR2 YYDKDF come from the germline V gene (reference sequence). The V segment lost 5 bases and the J segment 4 bases; nucleotides outside the gene matches: 10. The CDR3 runs to 15 residues. Sequencing was performed with immunoSEQ multiplex PCR; in TCRdb, only in-frame clones are kept and a portion is missing. The table records about 200,000 clones, 86% of them present only once. The origin of this receptor is a man aged 40-49 years with acute COVID-19. The sequenced sample consisted of PBMCs or T cells enriched from blood (not recorded which). This rearrangement joins TRBV15 to TRBJ2-7; 8 positions agree with TRBD2. CDR3 bases: TGTGCCACCAGCGAGGGGGTAGCGGGAAAATACGAGCAGTACTTC. This sequence encodes CATSEGVAGKYEQYF.